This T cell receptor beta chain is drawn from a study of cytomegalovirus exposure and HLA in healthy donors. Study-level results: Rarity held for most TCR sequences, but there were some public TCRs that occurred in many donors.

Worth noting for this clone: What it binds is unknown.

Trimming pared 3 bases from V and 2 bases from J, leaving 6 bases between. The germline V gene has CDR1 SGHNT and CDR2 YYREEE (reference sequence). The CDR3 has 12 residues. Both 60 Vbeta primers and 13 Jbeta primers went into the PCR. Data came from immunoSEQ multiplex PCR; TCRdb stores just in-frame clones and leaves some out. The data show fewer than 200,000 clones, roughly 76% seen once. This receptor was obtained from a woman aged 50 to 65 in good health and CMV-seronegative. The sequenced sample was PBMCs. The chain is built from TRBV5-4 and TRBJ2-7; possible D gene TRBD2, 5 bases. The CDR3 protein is CASSSGTYEQYF. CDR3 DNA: TGTGCCAGCAGCTCGGGGACCTACGAGCAGTACTTC.